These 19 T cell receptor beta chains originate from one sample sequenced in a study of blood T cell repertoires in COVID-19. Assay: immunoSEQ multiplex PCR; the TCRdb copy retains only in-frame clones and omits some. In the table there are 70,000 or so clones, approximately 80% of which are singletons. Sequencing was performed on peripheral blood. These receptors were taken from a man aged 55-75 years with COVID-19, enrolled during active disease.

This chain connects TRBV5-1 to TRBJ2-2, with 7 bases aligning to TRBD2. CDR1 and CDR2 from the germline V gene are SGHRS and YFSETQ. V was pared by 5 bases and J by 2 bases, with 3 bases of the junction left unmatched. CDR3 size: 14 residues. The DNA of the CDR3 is TGCGCCAGCAGGGCTAGCGGAAACACCGGGGAGCTGTTTTTT. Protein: CASRASGNTGELFF.

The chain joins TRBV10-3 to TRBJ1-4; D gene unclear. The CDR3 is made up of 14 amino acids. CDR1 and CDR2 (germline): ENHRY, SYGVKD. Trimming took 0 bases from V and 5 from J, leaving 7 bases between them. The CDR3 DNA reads TGTGCCATCAGTGAGTCGCGGGGAAATGAAAAACTGTTTTTT. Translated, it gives CAISESRGNEKLFF.

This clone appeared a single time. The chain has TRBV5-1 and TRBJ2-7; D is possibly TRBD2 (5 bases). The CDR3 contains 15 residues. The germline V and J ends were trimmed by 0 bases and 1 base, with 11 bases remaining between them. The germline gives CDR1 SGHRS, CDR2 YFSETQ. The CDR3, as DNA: TGCGCCAGCAGCTTGGTCGGGGAAAGTTCCTACGAGCAGTACTTC. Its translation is CASSLVGESSYEQYF.

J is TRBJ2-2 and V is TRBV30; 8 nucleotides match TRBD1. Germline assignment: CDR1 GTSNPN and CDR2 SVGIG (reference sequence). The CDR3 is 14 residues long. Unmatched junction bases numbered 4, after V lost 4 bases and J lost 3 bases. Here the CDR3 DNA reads TGTGCCTGGAAGGGGACAGGCGACACCGGGGAGCTGTTTTTT. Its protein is CAWKGTGDTGELFF.

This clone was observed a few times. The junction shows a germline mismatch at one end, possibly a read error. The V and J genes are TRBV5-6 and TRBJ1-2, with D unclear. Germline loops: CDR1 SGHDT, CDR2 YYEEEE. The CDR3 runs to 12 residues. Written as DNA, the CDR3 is TGTGCCAGCAGTTTGGCGAGAGGGCGCTACACCTTC. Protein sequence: CASSLARGRYTF.

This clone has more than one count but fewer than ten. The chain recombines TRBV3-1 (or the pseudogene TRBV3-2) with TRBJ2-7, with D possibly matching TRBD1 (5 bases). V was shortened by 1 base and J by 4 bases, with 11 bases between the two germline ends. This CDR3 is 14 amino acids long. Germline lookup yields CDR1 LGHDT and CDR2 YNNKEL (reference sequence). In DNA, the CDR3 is TGTGCCAGCAGCCAAGGATGGGGCGGATACGAGCAGTACTTC. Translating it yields CASSQGWGGYEQYF.

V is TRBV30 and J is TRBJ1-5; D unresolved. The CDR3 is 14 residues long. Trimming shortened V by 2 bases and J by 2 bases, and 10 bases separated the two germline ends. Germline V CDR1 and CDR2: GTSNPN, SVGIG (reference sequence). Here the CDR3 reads CAWSSQRGNQPQHF. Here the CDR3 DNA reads TGTGCCTGGAGTTCTCAAAGAGGCAATCAGCCCCAGCATTTT.

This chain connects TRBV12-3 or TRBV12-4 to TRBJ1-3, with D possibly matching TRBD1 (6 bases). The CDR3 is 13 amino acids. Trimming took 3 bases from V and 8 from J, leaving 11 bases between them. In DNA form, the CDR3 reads TGTGCCAGCAGTTTGGACAGTCGGGACACCATATATTTT. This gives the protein CASSLDSRDTIYF.

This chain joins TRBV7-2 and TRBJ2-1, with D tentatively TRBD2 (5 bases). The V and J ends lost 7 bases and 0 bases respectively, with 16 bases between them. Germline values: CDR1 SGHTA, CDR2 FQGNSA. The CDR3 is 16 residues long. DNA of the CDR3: TGTGCCAGCATTTTATTAGTAGCGAGCTCCTACAATGAGCAGTTCTTC. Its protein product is CASILLVASSYNEQFF.

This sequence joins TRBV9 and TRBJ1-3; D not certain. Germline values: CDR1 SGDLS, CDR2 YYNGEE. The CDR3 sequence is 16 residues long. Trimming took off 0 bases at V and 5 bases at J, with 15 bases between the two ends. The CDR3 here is CASSVGEWSLRNTIYF. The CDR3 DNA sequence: TGTGCCAGCAGCGTAGGAGAATGGAGTTTAAGAAACACCATATATTTT.

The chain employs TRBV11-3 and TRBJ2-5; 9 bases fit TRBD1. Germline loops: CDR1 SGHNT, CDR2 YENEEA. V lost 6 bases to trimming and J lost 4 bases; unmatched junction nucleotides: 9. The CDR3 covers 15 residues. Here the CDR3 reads CASRPTGTGPETQYF. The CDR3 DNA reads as TGTGCCAGCAGGCCTACCGGGACAGGGCCAGAGACCCAGTACTTC.

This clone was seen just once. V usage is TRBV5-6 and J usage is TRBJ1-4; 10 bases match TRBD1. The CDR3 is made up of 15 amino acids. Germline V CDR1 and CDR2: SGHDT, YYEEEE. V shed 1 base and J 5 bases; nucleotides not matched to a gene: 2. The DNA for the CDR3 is TGTGCCAGCAGCTTGCGGACAGGGGGGAATGAAAAACTGTTTTTT. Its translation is CASSLRTGGNEKLFF.

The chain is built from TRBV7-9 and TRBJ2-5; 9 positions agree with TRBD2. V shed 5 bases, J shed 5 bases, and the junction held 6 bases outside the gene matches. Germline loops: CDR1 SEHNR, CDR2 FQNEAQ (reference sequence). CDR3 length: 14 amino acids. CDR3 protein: CASSPRGGEETQYF. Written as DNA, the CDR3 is TGTGCCAGCAGCCCGCGGGGGGGCGAGGAGACCCAGTACTTC. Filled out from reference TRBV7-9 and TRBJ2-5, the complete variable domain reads DTGVSQNPRHKITKRGQNVTFRCDPISEHNRLYWYRQTLGQGPEFLTYFQNEAQLEKSRLLSDRFSAERPKGSFSTLEIQRTEQGDSAMYLCASSPRGGEETQYFGPGTRLLVL.

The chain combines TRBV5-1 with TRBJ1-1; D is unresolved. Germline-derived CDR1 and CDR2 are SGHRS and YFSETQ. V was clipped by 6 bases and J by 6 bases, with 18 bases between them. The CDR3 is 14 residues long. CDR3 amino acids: CASTIDGLVAEAFF. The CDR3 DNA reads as TGCGCCAGCACCATCGACGGACTAGTGGCTGAAGCTTTCTTT.

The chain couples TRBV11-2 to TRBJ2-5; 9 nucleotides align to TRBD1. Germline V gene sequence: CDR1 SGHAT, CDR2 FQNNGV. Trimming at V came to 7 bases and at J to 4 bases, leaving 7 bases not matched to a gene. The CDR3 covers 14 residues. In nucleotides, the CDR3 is TGTGCCAGCAACCTCCTGACAGGGGGAGAGACCCAGTACTTC. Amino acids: CASNLLTGGETQYF.

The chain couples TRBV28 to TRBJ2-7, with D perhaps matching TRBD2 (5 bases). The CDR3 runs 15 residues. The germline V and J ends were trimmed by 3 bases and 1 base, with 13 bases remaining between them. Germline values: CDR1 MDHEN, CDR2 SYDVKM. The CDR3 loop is CASSLSGIASYEQYF. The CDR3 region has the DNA TGTGCCAGCAGTTTGTCGGGTATAGCGTCCTACGAGCAGTACTTC.

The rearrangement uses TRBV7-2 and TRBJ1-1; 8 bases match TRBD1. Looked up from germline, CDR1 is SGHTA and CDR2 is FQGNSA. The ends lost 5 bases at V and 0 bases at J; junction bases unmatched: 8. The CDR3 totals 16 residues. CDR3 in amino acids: CASSADRDLMNTEAFF. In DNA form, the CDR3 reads TGTGCCAGCAGCGCGGACAGGGATCTCATGAACACTGAAGCTTTCTTT. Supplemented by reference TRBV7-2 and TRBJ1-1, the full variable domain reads GAGVSQSPSNKVTEKGKDVELRCDPISGHTALYWYRQSLGQGLEFLIYFQGNSAPDKSGLPSDRFSAERTGGSVSTLTIQRTQQEDSAVYLCASSADRDLMNTEAFFGQGTRLTVV.

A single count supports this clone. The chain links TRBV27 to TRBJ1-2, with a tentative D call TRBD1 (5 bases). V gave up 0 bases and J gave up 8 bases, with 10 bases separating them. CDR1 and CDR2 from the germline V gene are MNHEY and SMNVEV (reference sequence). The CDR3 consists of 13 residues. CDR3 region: CASSLSPGLGYTF. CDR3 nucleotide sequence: TGTGCCAGCAGTTTATCGCCAGGGTTGGGCTACACCTTC.

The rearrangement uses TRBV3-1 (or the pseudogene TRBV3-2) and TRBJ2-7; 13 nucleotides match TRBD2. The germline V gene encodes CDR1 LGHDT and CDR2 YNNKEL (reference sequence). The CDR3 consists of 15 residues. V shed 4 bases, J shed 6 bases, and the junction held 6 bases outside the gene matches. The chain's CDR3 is CASSPLGLAGAEQYF. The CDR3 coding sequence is TGTGCCAGCAGCCCCTTAGGACTAGCGGGGGCCGAGCAGTACTTC.